The next 20 T cell receptor beta chains were all read from a single sample in a study of T-cell reconstitution after alpha-beta-depleted transplantation in children. Library preparation (for TCRbeta) was performed with unique molecular identifiers. TCRdb ran MiXCR on the PCR reads and lists one entry per CDR3 protein. The sample shows fewer than 1 million distinct CDR3 sequences, roughly 15% of them seen only once. Sequencing was performed on PBMCs, mostly from graft donor cells, taken 360 days after TCRalphabeta/CD19-depleted stem cell transplant. The receptors were gathered from a male patient aged 5 to 17 who had a stem cell transplant for acute lymphoblastic leukemia, so the T cells may come from the graft donor.

This clonotype was detected ten times or more. The chain combines TRBV9 with TRBJ2-7, with a tentative D call TRBD1 (6 bases). Deletions cut 0 bases from V and 3 bases from J, with 10 bases between. The CDR3 loop spans 14 amino acids. Germline assignment: CDR1 SGDLS and CDR2 YYNGEE. This CDR3 is CASSVAAGVYEQYF. CDR3 sequence (DNA): TGTGCCAGCAGCGTAGCGGCAGGGGTCTACGAGCAGTACTTC. Full variable domain (remainder filled in from reference TRBV9 and TRBJ2-7): DSGVTQTPKHLITATGQRVTLRCSPRSGDLSVYWYQQSLDQGLQFLIQYYNGEERAKGNILERFSAQQFPDLHSELNLSSLELGDSALYFCASSVAAGVYEQYFGPGTRLTVT.

The J gene is TRBJ2-1, the V gene TRBV19; D is uncertain. Per the germline V gene, CDR1 is LNHDA and CDR2 is SQIVND (reference sequence). Trimming removed 5 bases at V and 2 bases at J, with 7 bases between. CDR3 length: 13 residues. CDR3 DNA: TGTGCCAGTAGTGGGTTAGCCTACAATGAGCAGTTCTTC. This sequence encodes CASSGLAYNEQFF.

This chain connects TRBV6-5 to TRBJ1-2; TRBD1 is a possible D gene (5 bases). The V and J ends lost 1 base and 3 bases respectively, with 9 bases between them. This CDR3 is 14 amino acids long. Germline V CDR1 and CDR2: MNHEY, SVGAGI. As DNA, the CDR3 is TGTGCCAGCAGTTACTACGGGGGTTACTATGGCTACACCTTC. This translates into CASSYYGGYYGYTF.

The V and J genes are TRBV20-1 and TRBJ2-5; D may be TRBD2 (6 bases). Germline CDR1 is DFQATT and CDR2 is SNEGSKA (reference sequence). The CDR3 extends over 17 amino acids. Between the trimmed V and J ends, which lost 1 base and 3 bases, there was a span of 21 bases. CDR3 protein: CSARGSAERESEETQYF. CDR3 bases: TGCAGTGCTAGAGGGAGCGCGGAACGGGAGTCCGAAGAGACCCAGTACTTC.

This clonotype was detected a few times. The CDR3 coding sequence is TGTGCCACCAGTGATTTTACTAGCAGTAGCTCCTACAATGAGCAGTTCTTC. Amino acids: CATSDFTSSSSYNEQFF. The genes are TRBV24-1 and TRBJ2-1, with D possibly matching TRBD2 (6 bases). The CDR3 spans 17 residues. V was clipped by 1 base and J by 0 bases, with 12 bases between them. Germline V gene sequence: CDR1 KGHDR, CDR2 SFDVKD.

The chain joins TRBV9 to TRBJ2-1, with D possibly being TRBD2 (6 bases). The germline V gene has CDR1 SGDLS and CDR2 YYNGEE. The CDR3 is 14 residues long. Trimming stripped 2 bases from V and 9 bases from J, with 15 bases between. CDR3 sequence reads: CASSVIELGGEQFF. The CDR3 coding sequence is TGTGCCAGCAGCGTTATAGAACTGGGAGGTGAGCAGTTCTTC.

This clonotype has a handful of counts. This chain connects TRBV5-1 to TRBJ1-3; D ambiguous. The ends were cut back, 0 bases at V and 1 base at J, with 8 bases in the middle. CDR1 is SGHRS and CDR2 is YFSETQ in the germline V gene. CDR3 length: 15 residues. The CDR3 DNA is TGCGCCAGCAGCTTGGCCCCAGGTTCTGGAAACACCATATATTTT. It encodes CASSLAPGSGNTIYF.

This clonotype came up a few times. The rearrangement uses TRBV15 and TRBJ1-5; D is perhaps TRBD1 (6 bases). Trimming took off 0 bases at V and 4 bases at J, with 10 bases between the two ends. CDR3 length: 15 amino acids. Per the germline V gene, CDR1 is LNHNV and CDR2 is YYDKDF (reference sequence). The DNA for the CDR3 is TGTGCCACCAGCAGAGACGGACAGCCGAATCAGCCCCAGCATTTT. Translating it yields CATSRDGQPNQPQHF.

Ten or more counts support this clonotype. The V gene is TRBV6-5, the J gene TRBJ2-2; 7 positions match TRBD1. The V and J ends lost 3 bases and 0 bases, in that order; junction bases with no gene match: 7. The CDR3 is made up of 17 amino acids. CDR1 and CDR2 (germline): MNHEY, SVGAGI. In nucleotides, the CDR3 is TGTGCCAGCAGTTATACACTGGACAGGTCGAACACCGGGGAGCTGTTTTTT. It is translated as CASSYTLDRSNTGELFF.

A few counts support this clonotype. This chain uses TRBV12-3 or TRBV12-4 with TRBJ2-1, with a tentative D call TRBD2 (6 bases). The CDR3 consists of 16 residues. V lost 5 bases and J lost 6, with 20 bases in between. The CDR3 loop is CASSLDLARLANEQFF. CDR3 DNA sequence: TGTGCCAGCAGTCTAGATCTAGCGAGGTTGGCCAATGAGCAGTTCTTC.

This clonotype was counted once. The chain joins TRBV20-1 to TRBJ1-2; D is unclear. Trimming left V 0 bases short and J 6 bases short, with 5 bases between. This CDR3 spans 11 amino acids. CDR1 and CDR2 from the germline V gene are DFQATT and SNEGSKA (reference sequence). The CDR3 sequence is CSARDVNGYTF. The CDR3 DNA is TGCAGTGCTAGAGATGTGAATGGCTACACCTTC.

The chain couples TRBV4-1 to TRBJ2-4, with 7 bases aligning to TRBD1. The CDR3 has 17 amino acids. Germline V lookup: CDR1 MGHRA, CDR2 YSYEKL. V lost 2 bases, J lost 0 bases, and 7 bases stayed unmatched. CDR3 bases: TGCGCCAGCAGCCAAACCCGGGACAGTCTAGCCAAAAACATTCAGTACTTC. This translates into CASSQTRDSLAKNIQYF.

The V gene is TRBV6-6, the J gene TRBJ2-1; D could derive from TRBD1 or TRBD2 (5 bases each). The CDR3 sequence is 13 residues long. Germline V gives CDR1 MNHNY, CDR2 SVGAGI (reference sequence). The germline V and J ends were trimmed by 2 bases and 8 bases, with 10 bases remaining between them. The CDR3 DNA sequence: TGTGCCAGCAGTTACAGGGACGGCGATGAGCAGTTCTTC. The encoded protein is CASSYRDGDEQFF.

The gene calls are TRBV4-1 and TRBJ2-2, with 7 bases identical to TRBD2. V gave up 3 bases and J gave up 4 bases; unmatched junction bases: 14. This CDR3 has 18 amino acids. Germline V gene data show CDR1 as MGHRA and CDR2 as YSYEKL. Here the CDR3 DNA reads TGCGCCAGCAGCCACTATCCGGGACTACCTTTGGGCACCGGGGAGCTGTTTTTT. It encodes CASSHYPGLPLGTGELFF.

The rearrangement links TRBV9 to TRBJ2-3; D assignment may be TRBD1 or TRBD2 (5 bases each). The CDR3 runs to 16 residues. Trimming took 0 bases from V and 0 from J, leaving 11 bases between them. From germline, CDR1 is SGDLS and CDR2 YYNGEE. CDR3 in amino acids: CASSVGRDGSTDTQYF. CDR3 DNA: TGTGCCAGCAGCGTAGGAAGGGACGGAAGCACAGATACGCAGTATTTT.

The genes are TRBV25-1 and TRBJ2-1, with D hard to call. Deletions cut 3 bases from V and 8 bases from J, with 5 bases between. The CDR3 is 11 residues long. Germline assignment: CDR1 MGHDK and CDR2 SYGVNS. The CDR3 DNA reads as TGTGCCAGCAGTGAGGGCCATGAGCAGTTCTTC. Protein product: CASSEGHEQFF.

In its sample, this clonotype was seen many times. The chain carries TRBV12-3 or TRBV12-4 and TRBJ2-1; D possibly matches TRBD1 or TRBD2 (5 bases each). The CDR3 length is 13 residues. Trimming stripped 6 bases from V and 8 bases from J, with 14 bases between. CDR3 in amino acids: CASSPGTRDEQFF. CDR3 nucleotide sequence: TGTGCCAGCAGCCCCGGGACCCGCGATGAGCAGTTCTTC.

The chain employs TRBV28 and TRBJ2-7, with D tentatively TRBD2 (6 bases). CDR1 is MDHEN, CDR2 SYDVKM, per germline. Trimming pared 3 bases from V and 4 bases from J, leaving 13 bases between. The CDR3 is made up of 14 amino acids. The CDR3 region has the DNA TGTGCCAGCAGTTTTCGGGACTCTAATTACGAGCAGTACTTC. Residues: CASSFRDSNYEQYF.

The chain recombines TRBV5-1 with TRBJ1-1; D is ambiguous. Germline V gives CDR1 SGHRS, CDR2 YFSETQ. Trimming stripped 0 bases from V and 0 bases from J, with 18 bases between. The CDR3 runs to 18 residues. Here the CDR3 reads CASSLVAGRSNMNTEAFF. The CDR3 nucleotides are TGCGCCAGCAGCTTGGTGGCAGGAAGGAGCAACATGAACACTGAAGCTTTCTTT.

Ten or more counts support this clonotype. This rearrangement joins TRBV7-8 to TRBJ2-3, with D tentatively TRBD1 (6 bases). CDR3 length: 14 amino acids. Germline CDR1 and CDR2: SGHVS and FQNEAQ. Trimming cost V 10 bases and J 4 bases, with 18 bases left between them. CDR3: CATTFLGAADTQYF. Written as DNA, the CDR3 is TGTGCCACCACTTTTTTGGGGGCAGCAGATACGCAGTATTTT.